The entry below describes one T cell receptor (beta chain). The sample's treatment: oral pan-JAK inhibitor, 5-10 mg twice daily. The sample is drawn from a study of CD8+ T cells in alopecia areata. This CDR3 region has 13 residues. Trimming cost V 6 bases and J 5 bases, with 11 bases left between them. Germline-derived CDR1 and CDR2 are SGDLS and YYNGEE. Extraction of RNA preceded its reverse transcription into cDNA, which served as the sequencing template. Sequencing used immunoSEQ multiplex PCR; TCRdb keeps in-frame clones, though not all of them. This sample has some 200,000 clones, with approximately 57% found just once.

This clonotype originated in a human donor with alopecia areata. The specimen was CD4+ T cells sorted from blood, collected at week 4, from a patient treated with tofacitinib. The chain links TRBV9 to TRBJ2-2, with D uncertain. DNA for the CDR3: TGTGCCAGCAACATAAGGGAAACCGGGGAGCTGTTTTTT. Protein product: CASNIRETGELFF.